One sample yielded the 19 T cell receptor beta chains listed below, sequenced in a study of blood T cell repertoires in COVID-19. Libraries were prepared by immunoSEQ multiplex PCR; TCRdb keeps only in-frame clonotypes and omits some of them. Among roughly 400,000 clones listed, about 90% were seen once. Sequenced input: PBMCs or T cells enriched from blood (not recorded which). These receptors all come from a man between 18 and 29 years old who had recovered from COVID-19.

The genes are TRBV7-7 and TRBJ2-7; D is undetermined. Germline V lookup: CDR1 SSHAT, CDR2 FNYEAQ (reference sequence). The CDR3 sequence is 13 residues long. V was trimmed by 0 bases and J by 5 bases, leaving 8 bases between them. The CDR3 loop reads CASSLARQDEQYF. The DNA of the CDR3 is TGTGCCAGCAGCTTAGCTCGGCAGGACGAGCAGTACTTC.

V usage is TRBV28 and J usage is TRBJ2-7; TRBD1 aligns across 7 bases. Germline CDR1 is MDHEN and CDR2 is SYDVKM. V was pared by 1 base and J by 5 bases, with 8 bases of the junction left unmatched. This CDR3 has 15 amino acids. CDR3 region: CASSLSGTVYHEQYF. The CDR3 DNA sequence: TGTGCCAGCAGTTTATCCGGGACAGTCTACCACGAGCAGTACTTC.

The rearrangement joins TRBV2 to TRBJ2-2; perhaps TRBD1 as D (6 bases). The germline gives CDR1 SNHLY, CDR2 FYNNEI. Trimming cost V 7 bases and J 3 bases, with 6 bases left between them. There are 12 residues in the CDR3. CDR3 sequence: CASNRDTGELFF. DNA for the CDR3: TGTGCCAGCAACAGGGACACCGGGGAGCTGTTTTTT.

This chain connects TRBV28 to TRBJ2-1; no clear D gene. The CDR3 has 14 amino acids. The germline V gene has CDR1 MDHEN and CDR2 SYDVKM. Trimming shortened V by 5 bases and J by 6 bases, and 14 bases separated the two germline ends. The CDR3 coding sequence is TGTGCCAGCAGTCCGCTCGACCGAGGCAATGAGCAGTTCTTC. Protein product: CASSPLDRGNEQFF.

Details on this clone: Additional DNA sequences in this sample encode the identical CDR3. This rearrangement joins TRBV3-1 (or the pseudogene TRBV3-2) to TRBJ1-1; no reliable D call. CDR1 and CDR2 from the germline V gene are LGHDT and YNNKEL (reference sequence). The CDR3 loop spans 13 amino acids. With 1 base removed from V and 4 bases from J, the gap between germline ends came to 7 bases. CDR3 amino acids: CASSQGGGTEAFF. The CDR3 DNA follows: TGTGCCAGCAGCCAAGGGGGAGGCACTGAAGCTTTCTTT.

The V call is TRBV4-1, the J call TRBJ2-7, with 10 bases that match TRBD1. The V gene's germline CDR1 is MGHRA and CDR2 YSYEKL. V trimming: 7 bases; J trimming: 3 bases; junction bases outside the gene matches: 12. The CDR3 contains 16 residues. For the CDR3, the DNA is TGCGCCAGCATGTCGGGCCCCGGGACAGGGGTCTACGAGCAGTACTTC. Translation: CASMSGPGTGVYEQYF.

The DNA for the CDR3 is TGTGCCAGCAGTCTAGTACAGGAATATGGCTACACCTTC. It encodes CASSLVQEYGYTF. The rearrangement uses TRBV6-5 and TRBJ1-2; D perhaps matches TRBD1 (5 bases). CDR3 length: 13 amino acids. V was pared by 5 bases and J by 5 bases, with 12 bases between. Germline V CDR1 and CDR2: MNHEY, SVGAGI.

The chain joins TRBV11-2 to TRBJ1-1; the D gene is possibly TRBD1 (6 bases). Between the trimmed V and J ends, which lost 1 base and 4 bases, there was a span of 22 bases. Looked up from germline, CDR1 is SGHAT and CDR2 is FQNNGV. The CDR3 runs 18 residues. Here the CDR3 DNA reads TGTGCCAGCAGCTTAGCCAGGCCGATTGGCAGGGGCCTCACTGAAGCTTTCTTT. Its translation is CASSLARPIGRGLTEAFF.

The gene calls are TRBV12-5 and TRBJ2-2; D is perhaps TRBD2 (5 bases). Between the trimmed V and J ends, which lost 8 bases and 5 bases, there was a span of 15 bases. There are 14 residues in the CDR3. The germline V gene has CDR1 LGHNT and CDR2 FRNRAP. The CDR3 DNA reads TGTGCTAGTATTGTGGAGGACTTGACCGGGGAGCTGTTTTTT. Its protein product is CASIVEDLTGELFF.

This clone was recorded only once. V and J are TRBV25-1 and TRBJ1-6; TRBD1 agrees at 7 bases. Germline-derived CDR1 and CDR2 are MGHDK and SYGVNS. J gave up 9 bases and V 6 bases, and 8 bases lay outside the gene matches. CDR3 length: 14 amino acids. The CDR3 protein is CASSGDRAISPLHF. In DNA form, the CDR3 reads TGTGCCAGCAGCGGAGACAGGGCTATTTCACCCCTCCACTTT.

V is TRBV6-5 and J is TRBJ1-1; D is undetermined. Trimming cost V 10 bases and J 6 bases, with 12 bases left between them. CDR1 and CDR2 (germline): MNHEY, SVGAGI. The CDR3 runs 11 residues. The chain's CDR3 is CATRLRAEAFF. The CDR3, as DNA: TGTGCCACGCGTCTCCGGGCTGAAGCTTTCTTT.

The CDR3 loop is CASSLAKGQGFKNIQYF. The DNA of the CDR3 is TGTGCCAGCAGCTTGGCCAAGGGACAGGGCTTCAAAAACATTCAGTACTTC. The V gene is TRBV5-6, the J gene TRBJ2-4; TRBD1 matches at 9 bases. CDR3 length: 17 residues. Germline CDR1 SGHDT, CDR2 YYEEEE. J lost 3 bases, V lost 0 bases, and 7 bases had no gene match.

The chain carries TRBV5-1 and TRBJ2-7; possible D gene TRBD1, 6 bases. Germline CDR1 reads SGHRS; CDR2 reads YFSETQ. The V and J ends lost 0 bases and 3 bases respectively, with 13 bases between them. CDR3 length equals 15 residues. CDR3 protein: CASSLVGAEYYEQYF. CDR3 sequence (DNA): TGCGCCAGCAGCTTGGTGGGGGCCGAGTACTACGAGCAGTACTTC.

This clone was detected once. This sequence joins TRBV2 and TRBJ1-4; D is unresolved. Germline CDR1 is SNHLY and CDR2 is FYNNEI. The CDR3 sequence is 13 residues long. Between the trimmed V and J ends, which lost 6 bases and 8 bases, there was a span of 13 bases. CDR3 region: CASSDLAREKLFF. The CDR3 nucleotides read TGTGCCAGCAGCGACTTAGCAAGGGAAAAACTGTTTTTT.

The chain is built from TRBV15 and TRBJ1-1, with D perhaps TRBD1 (5 bases). The V gene lost 0 bases and the J gene lost 0 bases, with 11 bases spanning the gap. Germline CDR1 and CDR2: LNHNV and YYDKDF (reference sequence). The length of the CDR3 is 16 residues. The CDR3 nucleotides read TGTGCCACCAGCAGAGATCGGGGGATTATGAACACTGAAGCTTTCTTT. It codes for CATSRDRGIMNTEAFF.

This chain links TRBV3-1 (or the pseudogene TRBV3-2) with TRBJ1-4; D perhaps matches TRBD1 (5 bases). The V and J ends lost 3 bases and 3 bases respectively, with 11 bases between them. Germline V lookup: CDR1 LGHDT, CDR2 YNNKEL (reference sequence). The CDR3 has 15 residues. CDR3 region: CASSHEGVSNEKLFF. The CDR3 DNA reads TGTGCCAGCAGCCATGAAGGGGTCTCTAATGAAAAACTGTTTTTT.

This chain joins TRBV7-8 and TRBJ2-7, with 7 bases fitting TRBD2. Germline CDR1 reads SGHVS; CDR2 reads FQNEAQ. V lost 6 bases, J lost 7 bases, and 9 bases stayed unmatched. The CDR3 runs to 13 residues. CDR3 residues: CASRPVAGWEQYF. As DNA, the CDR3 is TGTGCCAGCAGGCCCGTAGCGGGCTGGGAGCAGTACTTC.

The chain is built from TRBV28 and TRBJ1-6; 7 nucleotides line up with TRBD1. V was pared by 4 bases and J by 7 bases, with 4 bases of the junction left unmatched. CDR1 and CDR2 from the germline V gene are MDHEN and SYDVKM. This CDR3 is 14 amino acids long. CDR3 region: CASSWTGRNSPLHF. CDR3 coding DNA: TGTGCCAGCAGTTGGACAGGCCGCAATTCACCCCTCCACTTT.

The chain couples TRBV29-1 to TRBJ2-3; the match to TRBD2 covers 11 bases. The CDR3 length is 16 residues. In germline, CDR1 is SQVTM, CDR2 ANQGSEA. V dropped 1 base and J dropped 4; count of bases not matched to a gene: 7. The CDR3 spells CSVEGGSGRVADTQYF. The CDR3 DNA follows: TGCAGCGTTGAAGGGGGTAGCGGGAGGGTGGCAGATACGCAGTATTTT.